These 18 T cell receptor beta chains share one sample of origin, sequenced in a study of T cell responses to AZD1222 COVID-19 vaccine. Assay used: immunoSEQ multiplex PCR; TCRdb lists only in-frame clones, some missing. The table includes some 110,000 clones, around 89% detected once. This specimen was peripheral blood, taken 28 days after the second AZD1222 dose. The receptors were gathered from an adult who received the AZD1222 COVID-19 vaccine.

This chain connects TRBV5-1 to TRBJ2-2; 9 nucleotides match TRBD1. Germline-derived CDR1 and CDR2 are SGHRS and YFSETQ. Germline trimming cut 4 bases from V and 0 bases from J; bases unmatched to any gene: 13. This CDR3 comprises 19 residues. This CDR3 reads CASSRLGWGQGANTGELFF. The CDR3 DNA reads TGCGCCAGCAGCCGCCTCGGGTGGGGACAGGGCGCGAACACCGGGGAGCTGTTTTTT.

CDR3 protein: CASSVNPGTPSSYEQYF. DNA for the CDR3: TGTGCCAGCAGCGTCAACCCCGGGACACCTTCCTCCTACGAGCAGTACTTC. The chain combines TRBV9 with TRBJ2-7; D may be TRBD1 (6 bases). Germline V CDR1 and CDR2: SGDLS, YYNGEE. With 2 bases removed from V and 0 bases from J, the gap between germline ends came to 18 bases. The CDR3 covers 17 residues.

The V call is TRBV4-2, the J call TRBJ1-4, with 10 bases fitting TRBD1. The CDR3 extends over 18 amino acids. V was pared by 0 bases and J by 6 bases, with 10 bases of the junction left unmatched. The germline CDR1 and CDR2 sequences are LGHNA and YNFKEQ. This chain's CDR3 is CASSQERPWTGGDEKLFF. The CDR3 nucleotides read TGTGCCAGCAGCCAAGAGAGACCTTGGACAGGGGGAGATGAAAAACTGTTTTTT.

The chain recombines TRBV7-9 with TRBJ2-5, with D maybe TRBD1 (6 bases). The ends were cut back, 5 bases at V and 4 bases at J, with 23 bases in the middle. The CDR3 has 17 residues. Germline V gives CDR1 SEHNR, CDR2 FQNEAQ (reference sequence). The CDR3 region is CASSISTGIRWGETQYF. The DNA of the CDR3 is TGTGCCAGCAGCATATCAACAGGGATACGCTGGGGAGAGACCCAGTACTTC.

The chain is built from TRBV28 and TRBJ2-7; D not certain. Trimming removed 3 bases at V and 2 bases at J, with 2 bases between. The CDR3 has 11 residues. The V gene's germline CDR1 is MDHEN and CDR2 SYDVKM. The CDR3 DNA reads TGTGCCAGCAGTTTGGCCTACGAGCAGTACTTC. Translating it yields CASSLAYEQYF.

The chain recombines TRBV6-1 with TRBJ1-6, with D unresolved. Per the germline V gene, CDR1 is MNHNS and CDR2 is SASEGT. The CDR3 spans 14 residues. Trimming shortened V by 1 base and J by 14 bases, and 15 bases separated the two germline ends. The CDR3 DNA reads as TGTGCCAGCAGTGAAGGGACCCCCCCGCTCACCCTCCACTTT. This sequence encodes CASSEGTPPLTLHF.

This clone has just a few counts. The CDR3 bases are TGCGCCAGCAGCTTGATTCCAACCGGGACAGGGGGCCATCAGCCCCAGCATTTT. It encodes CASSLIPTGTGGHQPQHF. The V gene is TRBV5-1, the J gene TRBJ1-5, with 12 bases matching TRBD1. The CDR3 sequence is 18 residues long. CDR1 SGHRS and CDR2 YFSETQ come from the germline V gene. V lost 1 base to trimming and J lost 5 bases; unmatched junction nucleotides: 10.

The V gene is TRBV19, the J gene TRBJ1-5, with TRBD1 identical over 8 bases. CDR1 and CDR2 from the germline V gene are LNHDA and SQIVND (reference sequence). CDR3 length equals 17 residues. The V gene end was trimmed by 3 bases and the J gene end by 4 bases; junction bases not matched to a gene: 11. CDR3 in amino acids: CASSIFRGRIWNQPQHF. The DNA of the CDR3 is TGTGCCAGTAGTATTTTCAGGGGGCGCATCTGGAATCAGCCCCAGCATTTT.

The chain links TRBV7-2 to TRBJ2-2; a possible D gene is TRBD1 (5 bases). V lost 1 base to trimming and J lost 7 bases, with 10 bases between them. CDR1 and CDR2 (germline): SGHTA, FQGNSA. The CDR3 contains 14 residues. The CDR3 protein is CASSLEGQGGELFF. In nucleotides, the CDR3 is TGTGCCAGCAGCTTAGAGGGTCAGGGCGGGGAGCTGTTTTTT.

The CDR3 protein is CASRGQGILNTEAFF. CDR3 DNA: TGCGCCAGCAGAGGACAGGGAATTTTGAACACTGAAGCTTTCTTT. The J gene is TRBJ1-1, the V gene TRBV10-1; TRBD1 agrees at 8 bases. CDR3 length: 15 amino acids. V gave up 6 bases and J gave up 0 bases; unmatched junction bases: 6. Germline CDR1 WNHNN, CDR2 SYGVQD (reference sequence).

The rearrangement links TRBV11-2 to TRBJ2-1, with 8 bases that match TRBD2. CDR1 is SGHAT and CDR2 is FQNNGV in the germline V gene. J gave up 0 bases and V 5 bases, and 12 bases lay outside the gene matches. The CDR3 loop spans 18 amino acids. CDR3 nucleotide sequence: TGTGCCAGCAGCCCGAGGGCTAGCGGGTTTTTCTCCTACAATGAGCAGTTCTTC. Its protein is CASSPRASGFFSYNEQFF.

The chain has TRBV30 and TRBJ1-6; D gene ambiguous. V gave up 5 bases and J gave up 5 bases, with 13 bases separating them. This CDR3 region has 14 residues. CDR1 is GTSNPN and CDR2 is SVGIG in the germline V gene (reference sequence). CDR3 protein: CAWGRDGNNSPLHF. For the CDR3, the DNA is TGTGCCTGGGGAAGAGACGGTAATAATTCACCCCTCCACTTT.

CDR3 nucleotide sequence: TGTGCCAGCCGCGGCTTCGTGACAGGGTGGGAAAAACTGTTTTTT. Encoded protein: CASRGFVTGWEKLFF. The genes are TRBV7-2 and TRBJ1-4; 7 nucleotides line up with TRBD1. Germline V CDR1 and CDR2: SGHTA, FQGNSA. The CDR3 is 15 residues long. Unmatched junction bases numbered 14, after V lost 8 bases and J lost 8 bases.

The chain employs TRBV10-1 and TRBJ1-1; D ambiguous. Per germline, CDR1 WNHNN and CDR2 SYGVQD (reference sequence). V was trimmed by 6 bases and J by 4 bases, leaving 6 bases between them. This CDR3 contains 11 residues. CDR3 protein: CASRGITEAFF. CDR3 nucleotides: TGCGCCAGCAGGGGGATCACTGAAGCTTTCTTT.

The chain couples TRBV29-1 to TRBJ1-4, with unresolved D. This CDR3 contains 13 residues. Germline CDR1 SQVTM, CDR2 ANQGSEA. Trimming removed 4 bases from V and 5 bases from J, with 11 bases in between. CDR3 residues: CSVGGQANEKLFF. CDR3 nucleotides: TGCAGCGTTGGTGGGCAGGCGAATGAAAAACTGTTTTTT.

J is TRBJ1-5 and V is TRBV27; TRBD1 matches 8 bases. The V segment lost 5 bases and the J segment 2 bases; nucleotides outside the gene matches: 5. Germline V gene lookup returns CDR1 MNHEY and CDR2 SMNVEV (reference sequence). The CDR3 has 15 amino acids. CDR3 protein: CASSDRGRGNQPQHF. For the CDR3, the DNA is TGTGCCAGCAGTGACAGGGGCCGGGGCAATCAGCCCCAGCATTTT.

The V call is TRBV28, the J call TRBJ1-5, with D hard to call. Germline values: CDR1 MDHEN, CDR2 SYDVKM. V lost 1 base, J lost 6 bases, and 19 bases lay in between. This CDR3 spans 17 amino acids. The CDR3 region has the DNA TGTGCCAGCAGTTTATTCAAGGAGTTCGATCTGGGTCAGCCCCAGCATTTT. This encodes CASSLFKEFDLGQPQHF. The complete variable domain, with remaining parts taken from reference TRBV28 and TRBJ1-5, reads DVKVTQSSRYLVKRTGEKVFLECVQDMDHENMFWYRQDPGLGLRLIYFSYDVKMKEKGDIPEGYSVSREKKERFSLILESASTNQTSMYLCASSLFKEFDLGQPQHFGDGTRLSIL.

This chain uses TRBV4-3 with TRBJ2-2; TRBD2 matches 11 bases. The CDR3 has 15 residues. Germline V gene data show CDR1 as LGHNA and CDR2 as YSLEER. The V segment lost 4 bases and the J segment 8 bases; nucleotides outside the gene matches: 6. The CDR3 nucleotides read TGCGCCAGCAGCCTGGGACTAGCGGTTGGAGGGGAGCTGTTTTTT. This codes for CASSLGLAVGGELFF.